A selection of T cell receptor beta chains follows, all from one sample in a study of T cell responses to AZD1222 COVID-19 vaccine. The assay was immunoSEQ multiplex PCR, and TCRdb's table has in-frame clones only and misses some. The data show under 150,000 clones, roughly 82% seen once. The source was peripheral blood, collected 28 days after the second AZD1222 dose. Source of these receptors: an adult who received the AZD1222 COVID-19 vaccine. CDR3s include the opening cysteine and the closing phenylalanine or tryptophan. The order of the fields is clone size, CDR3 length, J gene, D gene, V gene, CDR3 protein, CDR3 DNA. A D gene is named only where the DNA matches it firmly. The listing skips clone size in some rows; elsewhere it reads once, few, many or a size class.

>-|17|TRBJ2-7|TRBD1|TRBV28
CASSLGIRAGGIYEQYF
TGTGCCAGCAGTTTAGGTATCCGGGCAGGGGGAATATACGAGCAGTACTTC
>-|14|TRBJ1-6|-|TRBV7-9
CASSLALGHPLLHF
TGTGCCAGCAGCTTAGCCTTGGGACATCCCCTACTCCACTTT
>-|16|TRBJ1-3|-|TRBV14
CASSQDQSNSGNTIYF
TGTGCCAGCAGCCAAGACCAGTCTAACTCTGGAAACACCATATATTTT
>-|15|TRBJ1-3|TRBD1|TRBV6-5
CASSVGQGRGNTIYF
TGTGCCAGCAGCGTGGGACAGGGGCGCGGAAACACCATATATTTT
>once|17|TRBJ1-2|-|TRBV5-1
CASSLRFGQGFSYGYTF
TGCGCCAGCAGCTTGCGTTTTGGGCAGGGTTTCTCCTATGGCTACACCTTC
>-|14|TRBJ1-5|TRBD1|TRBV18
CASSRGTENQPQHF
TGTGCCAGCTCGCGGGGGACAGAGAATCAGCCCCAGCATTTT
>-|19|TRBJ2-7|TRBD2|TRBV20-1
CSASGAGTSGGEYSYEQYF
TGCAGTGCTAGTGGGGCTGGGACTAGCGGGGGGGAATACTCCTACGAGCAGTACTTC
>few|15|TRBJ1-5|-|TRBV4-3
CASSQGAGPNQPQHF
TGCGCCAGCAGCCAGGGGGCCGGACCCAATCAGCCCCAGCATTTT
>few|16|TRBJ1-1|-|TRBV24-1
CATSDGPVGMNTEAFF
TGTGCCACCAGTGATGGGCCAGTGGGTATGAACACTGAAGCTTTCTTT
>-|14|TRBJ2-7|TRBD2|TRBV20-1
CSASGTSGVYEQYF
TGCAGTGCTAGTGGGACTAGCGGGGTCTACGAGCAGTACTTC
>-|15|TRBJ1-1|TRBD1|TRBV28
CASSLWGQGMTEAFF
TGTGCCAGCAGTTTATGGGGACAGGGGATGACTGAAGCTTTCTTT
>-|13|TRBJ2-5|-|TRBV18
CASWGATWETQYF
TGTGCCAGCTGGGGGGCAACGTGGGAGACCCAGTACTTC
>once|16|TRBJ2-7|TRBD1|TRBV9
CASSESGTGSWYEQYF
TGTGCCAGCAGCGAGAGCGGGACAGGGTCGTGGTACGAGCAGTACTTC
>-|18|TRBJ2-3|-|TRBV5-6
CASSLAATGWRSTDTQYF
TGTGCCAGCAGCTTGGCGGCCACGGGGTGGAGGAGCACAGATACGCAGTATTTT
>-|12|TRBJ1-1|-|TRBV19
CASNTLYGEGFF
TGTGCCAGTAACACTCTGTACGGGGAAGGTTTCTTT
>-|13|TRBJ1-1|-|TRBV9
CASGRQIGTEAFF
TGTGCCAGCGGACGACAGATTGGCACTGAAGCTTTCTTT